What follows describes a single TCR beta chain. Its antigen remains unidentified. Other DNA sequences in the sample encode the same CDR3. This sample is part of a study of shared clonotypes between healthy human individuals. Across the whole study: Ranging from 18 to 49 in age, donors were two women and a few men. General study results and limits: What naive subsets generally showed was a larger estimated richness than memory subsets showed. Sequencing depth was expected to influence donor clonotype sharing.

Trimming removed 1 base from V and 5 bases from J, with 6 bases in between. The CDR3 contains 13 residues. Germline V gene lookup returns CDR1 LNHDA and CDR2 SQIVND (reference sequence). Sequencing was performed with immunoSEQ multiplex PCR; in TCRdb, only in-frame clones are kept and a portion is missing. Among 1,500,000 or so clones listed, more than 95% were seen once. The receptor comes from a man younger than 40 in good health. The sequencing input was naive CD4+ T cells sorted from blood. Documented subset: CD45RA+ positively selected. The chain uses TRBV19 and TRBJ1-5; D remains unclear. The CDR3 DNA follows: TGTGCCAGTAGTATAGGTGGAGATCAGCCCCAGCATTTT. This sequence encodes CASSIGGDQPQHF. Full variable domain (rest looked up from reference TRBV19 and TRBJ1-5): DGGITQSPKYLFRKEGQNVTLSCEQNLNHDAMYWYRQDPGQGLRLIYYSQIVNDFQKGDIAEGYSVSREKKESFPLTVTSAQKNPTAFYLCASSIGGDQPQHFGDGTRLSIL.